A selection of T cell receptor beta chains follows, all from one sample in a study of OX40 agonist ivuxolimab in advanced cancers. Sequencing used immunoSEQ multiplex PCR; TCRdb keeps in-frame clones, though not all of them. Found here are fewer than 55,000 clones, roughly 77% of them singletons; the top ten hold around 0.7%. The specimen was CD4+ or CD8+ T cells sorted from blood, collected in a trial of the OX40 agonist ivuxolimab. The receptors come from an adult with an advanced solid tumor such as melanoma, head and neck, liver or kidney cancer. Both conserved end residues are part of each CDR3. The D gene is left open where the match is weak. Only some rows state a clone size, as once, few, many or a class for expanded clones.

clone size: -
J gene: TRBJ2-3
D gene: TRBD2
V gene: TRBV6-4
CDR3 DNA: TGTGCCAGCAGTCCAACTAGCGGGGCGACCACAGATACGCAGTATTTT
CDR3 protein: CASSPTSGATTDTQYF

clone size: -
J gene: TRBJ2-2
D gene: -
V gene: TRBV4-1
CDR3 DNA: TGCGCCAGCAGCCAAGTTTGGCACAAAACAGGGTATCCCGGGGAGCTGTTTTTT
CDR3 protein: CASSQVWHKTGYPGELFF

clone size: -
J gene: TRBJ2-1
D gene: -
V gene: TRBV6-1
CDR3 DNA: TGTGCCAGCAGAACAGGGATGTACTACAATGAGCAGTTCTTC
CDR3 protein: CASRTGMYYNEQFF

clone size: -
J gene: TRBJ2-3
D gene: -
V gene: TRBV4-1
CDR3 DNA: TGCGCCAGCAGCATTCGGGGTGTAGTCGGGGGAAATACGCAGTATTTT
CDR3 protein: CASSIRGVVGGNTQYF

clone size: -
J gene: TRBJ1-2
D gene: TRBD1
V gene: TRBV6-1
CDR3 DNA: TGTGCCAGCACCTTAAGGACAGGGATTTCTTATGGCTACACCTTC
CDR3 protein: CASTLRTGISYGYTF

clone size: -
J gene: TRBJ2-3
D gene: TRBD1
V gene: TRBV2
CDR3 DNA: TGTGCCAGCAGTGAAATCGGGACAGCTAGCACAGATACGCAGTATTTT
CDR3 protein: CASSEIGTASTDTQYF

clone size: -
J gene: TRBJ2-3
D gene: -
V gene: TRBV11-1
CDR3 DNA: TGTGCCAGCAGTTCGACCCAACCAGGGGCGCAGTATTTT
CDR3 protein: CASSSTQPGAQYF

clone size: few
J gene: TRBJ1-3
D gene: TRBD1
V gene: TRBV4-1
CDR3 DNA: TGCGCCAGCAGCCAGTCACCCGGACAGGGCGGTGGAAACACCATATATTTT
CDR3 protein: CASSQSPGQGGGNTIYF

clone size: few
J gene: TRBJ1-5
D gene: -
V gene: TRBV19
CDR3 DNA: TGTGCCAGTAGTATGGAGGGCAGATATCAGCCCCAGCATTTT
CDR3 protein: CASSMEGRYQPQHF

clone size: -
J gene: TRBJ1-3
D gene: -
V gene: TRBV5-1
CDR3 DNA: TGCGCCAGCAGCTTGGAGGGCAACTCTGGAAACACCATATATTTT
CDR3 protein: CASSLEGNSGNTIYF

clone size: -
J gene: TRBJ1-3
D gene: -
V gene: TRBV9
CDR3 DNA: TGTGCCAGCAGCGTAGGAGGGGCACAAGGAAACACCATATATTTT
CDR3 protein: CASSVGGAQGNTIYF

clone size: -
J gene: TRBJ2-5
D gene: TRBD2
V gene: TRBV7-9
CDR3 DNA: TGTGCCAGCAGCTTAGAGTCGACTAGCGGGGCAGAGACCCAGTACTTC
CDR3 protein: CASSLESTSGAETQYF

clone size: -
J gene: TRBJ1-4
D gene: TRBD1
V gene: TRBV5-6
CDR3 DNA: TGTGCCAGCAGCTTCGGACAGGGTGGTGGGGAAAAACTGTTTTTT
CDR3 protein: CASSFGQGGGEKLFF

clone size: -
J gene: TRBJ2-1
D gene: TRBD2
V gene: TRBV28
CDR3 DNA: TGTGCCAGCAGTTTACGTTTAGCGGGGGGGGATTACAATGAGCAGTTCTTC
CDR3 protein: CASSLRLAGGDYNEQFF

clone size: -
J gene: TRBJ2-1
D gene: -
V gene: TRBV7-6
CDR3 DNA: TGTGCCAGCAGCTTAGTAGGGCCCTCCTACAATGAGCAGTTCTTC
CDR3 protein: CASSLVGPSYNEQFF

clone size: -
J gene: TRBJ2-2
D gene: TRBD2
V gene: TRBV29-1
CDR3 DNA: TGCAGCGTGATTGGGGAGGGGAGGTACACCGGGGAGCTGTTTTTT
CDR3 protein: CSVIGEGRYTGELFF

clone size: -
J gene: TRBJ2-7
D gene: TRBD1
V gene: TRBV5-4
CDR3 DNA: TGTGCCAGCAGCCAGGGACAGCGCTACGAGCAGTACTTC
CDR3 protein: CASSQGQRYEQYF

clone size: -
J gene: TRBJ2-7
D gene: TRBD1
V gene: TRBV10-3
CDR3 DNA: TGTGCCATCAGTGCGGACAGGACCAATACGGAGCAGTACTTC
CDR3 protein: CAISADRTNTEQYF

clone size: -
J gene: TRBJ2-3
D gene: -
V gene: TRBV10-3
CDR3 DNA: TGTGCCACCGGGACTCCCCCCGGGGATACGCAGTATTTT
CDR3 protein: CATGTPPGDTQYF

clone size: -
J gene: TRBJ1-1
D gene: -
V gene: TRBV19
CDR3 DNA: TGTGCCAGTAGTGCCAGGGGCCAGGGCACTGAAGCTTTCTTT
CDR3 protein: CASSARGQGTEAFF

clone size: -
J gene: TRBJ1-5
D gene: -
V gene: TRBV27
CDR3 DNA: TGTGCCAGCCGAATCCAGGGTGAAGGACAGCCCCAGCATTTT
CDR3 protein: CASRIQGEGQPQHF

clone size: -
J gene: TRBJ1-2
D gene: -
V gene: TRBV5-1
CDR3 DNA: TGCGCCAGCAGCTTAGGAACTAACTATGGCTACACCTTC
CDR3 protein: CASSLGTNYGYTF

clone size: few
J gene: TRBJ2-3
D gene: TRBD2
V gene: TRBV5-6
CDR3 DNA: TGTGCCAGCAGCTATGGGACTAGCGGGGGAGATACGCAGTATTTT
CDR3 protein: CASSYGTSGGDTQYF

clone size: -
J gene: TRBJ2-3
D gene: TRBD2
V gene: TRBV7-8
CDR3 DNA: TGTGCCAGCAGCTTAGCGCCCGCGGGGGGGGTAGAGTCCCAGTATTTT
CDR3 protein: CASSLAPAGGVESQYF